The 11 T cell receptor beta chains reported below all come from one sample, sequenced in a study of PD-1 blockade in classical Hodgkin lymphoma. This table comes from immunoSEQ multiplex PCR, and its TCRdb copy is limited to in-frame clones, with some not included. The sample consists of just under 20,000 clones, about 85% of them appearing once. Time point noted: newly diagnosed, previously untreated cHL patient sample. Starting with thawed PBMCs, CD4+ T cells were purified by magnetic negative selection. Sequencing was performed on CD4+ T cells from blood. The receptors come from a human donor with classical Hodgkin lymphoma.

The chain carries TRBV7-2 and TRBJ2-7, with D possibly being TRBD2 (5 bases). The germline CDR1 and CDR2 sequences are SGHTA and FQGNSA. The V end was cut by 5 bases, the J end by 6 bases, with 11 bases between. CDR3 length equals 12 residues. The CDR3 DNA sequence: TGTGCCAGCAGCCTCGGACTGCTCGAGCAGTACTTC. This codes for CASSLGLLEQYF.

This clone has a single count. The chain joins TRBV27 to TRBJ2-2, with 11 bases aligning to TRBD2. Germline trimming cut 10 bases from V and 3 bases from J; bases unmatched to any gene: 10. The CDR3 is 16 amino acids. The germline V gene encodes CDR1 MNHEY and CDR2 SMNVEV (reference sequence). The CDR3 loop is CATPGLAEGDTGELFF. The CDR3 nucleotides read TGTGCCACCCCGGGACTAGCGGAGGGGGACACCGGGGAGCTGTTTTTT.

This clone appeared a few times. The chain combines TRBV27 with TRBJ1-5; the D is unclear. CDR1 MNHEY and CDR2 SMNVEV come from the germline V gene (reference sequence). The germline V and J ends were trimmed by 3 bases and 2 bases, with 11 bases remaining between them. The length of the CDR3 is 15 residues. CDR3 loop: CASSLIGGGNQPQHF. As DNA, the CDR3 is TGTGCCAGCAGTTTGATAGGAGGCGGCAATCAGCCCCAGCATTTT.

The chain joins TRBV28 to TRBJ2-7; 7 positions agree with TRBD2. Germline CDR1 is MDHEN and CDR2 is SYDVKM. With V trimmed by 8 bases and J by 1 base, 8 bases remained unmatched. This CDR3 region has 14 residues. The CDR3 sequence is CASSSTGGSYEQYF. The CDR3 DNA is TGTGCCAGCTCCTCGACGGGGGGTTCCTACGAGCAGTACTTC.

The table lists this clone with a count of one. The chain recombines TRBV15 with TRBJ2-6, with D perhaps being TRBD1 or TRBD2 (6 bases each). This CDR3 spans 17 amino acids. In germline, CDR1 is LNHNV, CDR2 YYDKDF (reference sequence). With 4 bases removed from V and 0 bases from J, the gap between germline ends came to 13 bases. The chain's CDR3 is CATSTRDTYSGANVLTF. CDR3 nucleotides: TGTGCCACCAGCACGCGGGACACTTACTCTGGGGCCAACGTCCTGACTTTC.

The chain recombines TRBV19 with TRBJ2-1, with no clear D. Looked up from germline, CDR1 is LNHDA and CDR2 is SQIVND (reference sequence). V lost 3 bases to trimming and J lost 6 bases, with 9 bases between them. The CDR3 is 13 amino acids. CDR3 bases: TGTGCCAGTAGTATGACCAGGATCAATGAGCAGTTCTTC. As protein: CASSMTRINEQFF. Drawing the rest from reference TRBV19 and TRBJ2-1, the complete variable domain is DGGITQSPKYLFRKEGQNVTLSCEQNLNHDAMYWYRQDPGQGLRLIYYSQIVNDFQKGDIAEGYSVSREKKESFPLTVTSAQKNPTAFYLCASSMTRINEQFFGPGTRLTVL.

J is TRBJ2-2 and V is TRBV4-1, with TRBD1 matching 7 bases. The V gene's germline CDR1 is MGHRA and CDR2 YSYEKL. The V and J ends lost 2 bases and 1 base, in that order; junction bases with no gene match: 4. The CDR3 covers 16 residues. CDR3 bases: TGCGCCAGCAGCCAACAGGACAGGCGGAACACCGGGGAGCTGTTTTTT. Amino acid sequence: CASSQQDRRNTGELFF.

The V gene is TRBV28, the J gene TRBJ2-2; unclear D gene. V dropped 4 bases and J dropped 4 bases, with 7 bases sitting between them. The CDR3 is made up of 13 amino acids. Germline loops: CDR1 MDHEN, CDR2 SYDVKM. The CDR3 DNA sequence: TGTGCCAGCAGTTCTGGGTTCACCGGGGAGCTGTTTTTT. It specifies CASSSGFTGELFF.

This clone was detected a few times. The V call is TRBV7-9, the J call TRBJ2-7; D is perhaps TRBD2 (5 bases). The CDR3 loop spans 11 amino acids. The V and J ends lost 2 bases and 7 bases respectively, with 6 bases between them. CDR1 and CDR2 (germline): SEHNR, FQNEAQ (reference sequence). CDR3 amino acids: CASSLPGEQYF. CDR3 nucleotide sequence: TGTGCCAGCAGCTTACCGGGGGAGCAGTACTTC.

The chain links TRBV19 to TRBJ2-1, with 10 bases aligning to TRBD1. CDR3 length: 14 amino acids. Germline CDR1 LNHDA, CDR2 SQIVND (reference sequence). Losses at the gene ends were 8 bases for V and 3 bases for J; bases not matched to a gene: 4. DNA for the CDR3: TGTGCCAGTGAAGGACAGGGGGACTACAATGAGCAGTTCTTC. The encoded protein is CASEGQGDYNEQFF.

This sequence joins TRBV28 and TRBJ2-7; possibly TRBD1 for D (5 bases). The CDR3 spans 11 residues. CDR1 and CDR2 from the germline V gene are MDHEN and SYDVKM. The CDR3 coding sequence is TGTGGGTCAGGGCGATCCTACGAGCAGTACTTC. Protein product: CGSGRSYEQYF.